This is a list of T cell receptor beta chains from one sample in a study of shared clonotypes between healthy human individuals. Libraries were prepared by immunoSEQ multiplex PCR; TCRdb keeps only in-frame clonotypes and omits some of them. The sample includes about 2.4 million clones, roughly nine tenths of them seen just once. Input material: naive CD4+ T cells sorted from blood. These receptors were taken from a man between 18 and 29 years old in good health. Both conserved end residues are part of each CDR3. D genes are given only for firm matches. Expanded clones get a size class; other rows say once, few or many, or leave the size out.

TRBJ2-5	NA	TRBD1	TRBV12-5	TGTGCTAGTGGTACAGGGACAGGGGGGTACGAGACCCAGTACTTC	CASGTGTGGYETQYF
TRBJ1-4	once	NA	TRBV7-2	TGTGCCAGCAGCTTAGGGCTGTCAACAACTAATGAAAAACTGTTTTTT	CASSLGLSTTNEKLFF
TRBJ2-5	once	NA	TRBV28	TGTGCCAGCAGTTTAGGAGGGGCAGAGGGAGAGACCCAGTACTTC	CASSLGGAEGETQYF
TRBJ1-2	NA	NA	TRBV11-3	TGTGCCAGCAGCTTAGGGAACTATGGCTACACCTTC	CASSLGNYGYTF
TRBJ1-2	NA	NA	TRBV9	TGTGCCAGCAGCTTAGAGGAGTGGACGGTATATGGCTACACCTTC	CASSLEEWTVYGYTF
TRBJ1-3	NA	NA	TRBV29-1	TGCAGCGTTGAGGGGAGAAACACCATATATTTT	CSVEGRNTIYF
TRBJ1-2	NA	NA	TRBV5-1	TGCGCCAGCAGCTTTAGCTATTATGGCTACACCTTC	CASSFSYYGYTF
TRBJ2-2	NA	TRBD1	TRBV5-1	TGCGCCAGCAGCGTGGACAGGGAGACCGGGGAGCTGTTTTTT	CASSVDRETGELFF
TRBJ1-5	few	NA	TRBV6-5	TGTGCCAGCAGCCTCCTCGGGGGGCCCCAGCATTTT	CASSLLGGPQHF
TRBJ1-2	NA	NA	TRBV29-1	TGCAGCGTTGACCGGGCCCTTTATGGCTACACCTTC	CSVDRALYGYTF
TRBJ1-4	NA	NA	TRBV5-4	TGTGCCAGCAGCTTGGCCTCAGAGTTGAATGAAAAACTGTTTTTT	CASSLASELNEKLFF
TRBJ2-2	once	NA	TRBV6-6	TGTGCCAGCAGTTACGTGGCAGCCACCGGGGAGCTGTTTTTT	CASSYVAATGELFF
TRBJ2-7	NA	NA	TRBV18	TGTGCCAGCCGCGACAGGACTAGTTCCTACGAGCAGTACTTC	CASRDRTSSYEQYF
TRBJ1-6	NA	NA	TRBV6-5	TGTGCCAGCAGTTCCTATCCCGGCTCGCCCCTCCACTTT	CASSSYPGSPLHF
TRBJ2-7	few	TRBD2	TRBV19	TGTGCCAGTAGTCCGGGGACTAGCGGGACCTACGAGCAGTACTTC	CASSPGTSGTYEQYF
TRBJ1-2	few	NA	TRBV27	TGTGCCAGCAGTTCGCAGACAAGCTACTATGGCTACACCTTC	CASSSQTSYYGYTF
TRBJ1-1	NA	NA	TRBV28	TGTGCCAGCATTGAGGGGGGATACATGAACACTGAAGCTTTCTTT	CASIEGGYMNTEAFF
TRBJ2-5	NA	NA	TRBV25-1	TGTGCCAGCAGTGAAGGGAGGGGGGTCCTCCAAGAGACCCAGTACTTC	CASSEGRGVLQETQYF
TRBJ2-2	few	TRBD2	TRBV5-1	TGCGCCAGCAGTCGTTCGACTAGCCGGAACACCGGGGAGCTGTTTTTT	CASSRSTSRNTGELFF
TRBJ1-2	NA	NA	TRBV6-6	TGTGCCAGCAGTAAACCGACGGGGCGGAACACCTTC	CASSKPTGRNTF
TRBJ1-2	NA	TRBD1	TRBV7-8	TGTGCCAGCAGCCCAAGAGGGACAGGCGGCTACACCTTC	CASSPRGTGGYTF
TRBJ2-1	NA	TRBD1	TRBV5-1	TGCGCCAGCAGCTTGGCGGGACAGGTCAATGAGCAGTTCTTC	CASSLAGQVNEQFF
TRBJ1-1	NA	TRBD1	TRBV10-3	TGTGCCATCAGTGAGCCGTCTACAGGGGGCATCACTGAAGCTTTCTTT	CAISEPSTGGITEAFF
TRBJ1-2	NA	NA	TRBV6-4	TGTGCCAGCAGTGATGGTACAGGGAACTATGGCTACACCTTC	CASSDGTGNYGYTF
TRBJ1-4	few	TRBD1	TRBV2	TGTGCCAGCAGTGAAGGGGACAGGGATAATGAAAAACTGTTTTTT	CASSEGDRDNEKLFF
TRBJ2-1	NA	NA	TRBV7-2	TGTGCCAGCAGCACTTTAGGAGAGCAGTTCTTC	CASSTLGEQFF
TRBJ1-2	NA	NA	TRBV5-1	TGCGCCAGCAGCTTGGTTCCGGATGGCTACACCTTC	CASSLVPDGYTF
TRBJ2-7	once	NA	TRBV7-9	TGTGCCGGGTCTCCGGGACATCTCGAAGGCTCCTACGAGCAGTACTTC	CAGSPGHLEGSYEQYF
TRBJ2-4	NA	NA	TRBV29-1	TGCAGCGTTGACCCGACAGGATTCGGCTACATTCAGTACTTC	CSVDPTGFGYIQYF
TRBJ2-5	once	NA	TRBV28	TGTGCCAGCAGTCGAATCGAGACAGGGAGGTCGGAGACCCAGTACTTC	CASSRIETGRSETQYF
TRBJ2-7	NA	TRBD2	TRBV7-3	TGTGCCAGCAGCAGACCCGGACTAGCGGCCGCCTACGAGCAGTACTTC	CASSRPGLAAAYEQYF
TRBJ2-2	NA	TRBD2	TRBV7-2	TGTGCCAGCAGCTCCCTTAGCGGGAGGACCGGGGAGCTGTTTTTT	CASSSLSGRTGELFF
TRBJ2-2	NA	TRBD1	TRBV6-6	TGTGCCAGCAGTCTGACAGGGCCCGGCGGGGAGCTGTTTTTT	CASSLTGPGGELFF
TRBJ1-3	NA	NA	TRBV19	TGTGCCAGTTCCCCCGCGTGGAGCTCTGGAAACACCATATATTTT	CASSPAWSSGNTIYF
TRBJ2-1	NA	TRBD2	TRBV2	TGTGCCAGCACAAGTGGGAGGGGATCCTACAATGAGCAGTTCTTC	CASTSGRGSYNEQFF
TRBJ2-7	NA	NA	TRBV5-4	TGTGCCAGCACTAGGGGCAATACGGGGGCCTACGAGCAGTACTTC	CASTRGNTGAYEQYF
TRBJ2-1	NA	NA	TRBV5-5	TGTGCCAGCAGCTACTACCTCACCGGGACGAATTCCTACAATGAGCAGTTCTTC	CASSYYLTGTNSYNEQFF
TRBJ1-2	NA	NA	TRBV30	TGTGCCTGGAGTCAACAGGGAGGTGGCTACACCTTC	CAWSQQGGGYTF
TRBJ2-5	NA	NA	TRBV4-1	TGCGCCAGCAGCCAAGTTGCGCACCAAGAGACCCAGTACTTC	CASSQVAHQETQYF
TRBJ2-1	NA	NA	TRBV7-2	TGTGCCAGCAGCTTGAGACACACACTGTACAATGAGCAGTTCTTC	CASSLRHTLYNEQFF
TRBJ1-1	NA	TRBD1	TRBV15	TGTGCCACCAGCAGAAGGGACAGGGAAGCTTTCTTT	CATSRRDREAFF
TRBJ2-7	NA	NA	TRBV28	TGTGCCAGCAGTTTATGGAAAAGCTCCTACGAGCAGTACTTC	CASSLWKSSYEQYF